Presented here are 16 T cell receptor beta chains from one specimen sequenced in a study of glioma-infiltrating T cells (dated by TCRdb to between 2015 and 2016). For sequencing, an Illumina MiSeq was employed. TCR alpha and beta CDR3 regions were amplified with the iRepertoire nested amplicon-rescue multiplex PCR (arm-PCR) platform from RNA. TCRdb reworked the public reads: Q25 trimming with fastp, MiXCR clone assembly, productive beta chains retained. Each CDR3 protein gets just one entry, which takes the most common genes and DNA from the rows behind it. The sample records roughly 120,000 distinct CDR3 sequences, roughly 24% of which are singletons. The leading ten clones occupy around 15% of the sample. Sequenced sample: glioma tissue, nonneoplastic brain tissue, or PBMCs (not recorded which). Source of these receptors: a human donor with low-grade glioma or glioblastoma, undergoing nonglioma brain surgery, or in good health (not recorded which).

Comments on this clonotype: This may be a read error, as it is one base from a much larger clone. The chain uses TRBV7-2 and TRBJ1-5; 9 nucleotides line up with TRBD1. V was pared by 4 bases and J by 11 bases, with 6 bases of the junction left unmatched. This CDR3 is built from 13 residues. Germline V lookup: CDR1 SGHTA, CDR2 FQGNSA. The DNA of the CDR3 is TGTGCCAGCAGCTCGGGACAGGGTTTGACCCAGCATTTT. Protein: CASSSGQGLTQHF.

V and J are TRBV18 and TRBJ1-1; 8 positions agree with TRBD1. The CDR3 is made up of 16 amino acids. Germline values: CDR1 KGHSH, CDR2 LQKENI. Trimming removed 4 bases from V and 1 base from J; junction bases left unmatched: 8. This CDR3 reads CASSLQNRGANTEAFF. The CDR3 DNA is TGTGCCAGCTCACTACAGAACAGGGGGGCGAACACTGAAGCTTTCTTT.

This clonotype was seen at least ten times. V and J are TRBV6-1 and TRBJ1-2; the D is unclear. From germline, CDR1 is MNHNS and CDR2 SASEGT. The CDR3 is made up of 15 amino acids. Trimming cost V 5 bases and J 4 bases, with 17 bases left between them. The CDR3 region is CASSPGWGGGYGYTF. CDR3 DNA: TGTGCCAGCAGTCCCGGATGGGGAGGAGGCTATGGCTACACCTTC.

This clonotype was seen a few times. V gene TRBV7-2 combines with J gene TRBJ2-7; D not resolved. CDR1 SGHTA and CDR2 FQGNSA come from the germline V gene. The CDR3 is made up of 14 amino acids. V dropped 0 bases and J dropped 3 bases, with 9 bases sitting between them. CDR3 region: CASSLAPVIYEQYF. The CDR3 nucleotides read TGTGCCAGCAGCTTAGCTCCTGTGATCTACGAGCAGTACTTC.

The table lists this clonotype with a few counts. The V and J genes are TRBV11-3 and TRBJ2-1; the match to TRBD2 covers 8 bases. The germline gives CDR1 SGHNT, CDR2 YENEEA. This CDR3 has 14 amino acids. Trimming cost V 2 bases and J 8 bases; bases outside gene matches: 5. CDR3 nucleotides: TGTGCCAGCAGCTTAAACGGGGGGGGCGATGAGCAGTTCTTC. Its protein product is CASSLNGGGDEQFF.

The sample holds many counts of this clonotype. The chain has TRBV27 and TRBJ1-5; the D gene is possibly TRBD1 (6 bases). The CDR3 contains 13 residues. CDR1 and CDR2 (germline): MNHEY, SMNVEV (reference sequence). Trimming pared 2 bases from V and 7 bases from J, leaving 9 bases between. DNA of the CDR3: TGTGCCAGCAGTTTAACAGGGAACCAGCCCCAGCATTTT. This encodes CASSLTGNQPQHF.

As regards this clonotype: A read error may explain this, as a much larger clone is one base away. CDR3 in amino acids: CASSQDIGTGPYNEQFF. The CDR3 DNA follows: TGTGCCAGCAGCCAAGACATCGGGACAGGGCCCTACAATGAGCAGTTCTTC. This sequence joins TRBV3-1 and TRBJ2-1, with TRBD1 matching over 9 bases. The CDR3 is 17 amino acids. Per the germline V gene, CDR1 is LGHDT and CDR2 is YNNKEL (reference sequence). Germline trimming cut 0 bases from V and 2 bases from J; bases unmatched to any gene: 5.

This clonotype appeared many times. The CDR3 DNA is TGTGCCAGCAGTAAAACAGGAATCCATGGGAACACTGAAGCTTTCTTT. This gives the protein CASSKTGIHGNTEAFF. This chain connects TRBV12-3 or TRBV12-4 to TRBJ1-1; D is possibly TRBD1 (5 bases). This CDR3 has 16 amino acids. V lost 5 bases to trimming and J lost 1 base, with 17 bases between them.

This clonotype came up many times. The CDR3 loop reads CATLPYGASGAYNEQFF. For the CDR3, the DNA is TGTGCCACCTTACCCTATGGAGCTAGCGGGGCATACAATGAGCAGTTCTTC. The chain is built from TRBV19 and TRBJ2-1; 9 bases line up with TRBD2. The germline gives CDR1 LNHDA, CDR2 SQIVND (reference sequence). CDR3 size: 17 residues. Trimming removed 10 bases from V and 4 bases from J; junction bases left unmatched: 17.

With regard to this clonotype: This clone may be a read error of a much larger clone one base away. The V and J genes are TRBV4-1 and TRBJ2-7, with D uncertain. Germline-derived CDR1 and CDR2 are MGHRA and YSYEKL. The CDR3 runs 12 residues. CDR3 region: CTSSHLSGEQYF. For the CDR3, the DNA is TGCACCAGCAGCCATCTAAGTGGCGAGCAGTACTTC.

This clonotype has just a few counts. With a much larger clone just one base away, this may be a read error. This chain links TRBV2 with TRBJ2-7; D could derive from TRBD1 or TRBD2 (5 bases each). CDR3 size: 13 residues. Trimming pared 7 bases from V and 5 bases from J, leaving 15 bases between. Germline CDR1 and CDR2: SNHLY and FYNNEI. This chain's CDR3 is CASNPGPWDEQYF. CDR3 DNA sequence: TGTGCCAGCAACCCGGGACCTTGGGACGAGCAGTACTTC.

The chain combines TRBV7-8 with TRBJ2-3; 14 bases fit TRBD2. J gave up 4 bases and V 6 bases, and 12 bases lay outside the gene matches. This CDR3 is built from 18 residues. The germline CDR1 and CDR2 sequences are SGHVS and FQNEAQ. CDR3 sequence: CASSSTTSGRAEADTQYF. For the CDR3, the DNA is TGTGCCAGCAGTTCCACGACTAGCGGGAGGGCTGAGGCAGATACGCAGTATTTT.

This clonotype has more than one count but fewer than ten. V and J are TRBV4-1 and TRBJ2-1; no definite D call. Trimming took 0 bases from V and 0 from J, leaving 9 bases between them. CDR1 and CDR2 (germline): MGHRA, YSYEKL. CDR3 length: 16 amino acids. The CDR3 protein is CASSQESRSSYNEQFF. CDR3 sequence (DNA): TGCGCCAGCAGCCAAGAGTCCAGGAGCTCCTACAATGAGCAGTTCTTC.

For this clonotype: A clone one base away is much larger, so this may be a read error. The chain joins TRBV6-1 to TRBJ2-7; TRBD2 might be the D (5 bases). V gave up 5 bases and J gave up 5 bases, with 10 bases separating them. This CDR3 comprises 12 residues. CDR1 is MNHNS, CDR2 SASEGT, per germline. For the CDR3, the DNA is TGTGCCAGCAGTCCACTAGAGGACGAGCAGTACTTC. Its translation: CASSPLEDEQYF.

Ten or more counts support this clonotype. The gene calls are TRBV6-1 and TRBJ2-2; 8 positions agree with TRBD1. This CDR3 is built from 16 residues. Trimming took 7 bases from V and 4 from J; bases not matched to a gene: 11. Germline loops: CDR1 MNHNS, CDR2 SASEGT. The CDR3 coding sequence is TGTGCCAGCATGGGGCTCAGGGGGCTTGGCACCGGGGAGCTGTTTTTT. It encodes CASMGLRGLGTGELFF.

This clonotype was seen ten or more times. The chain is built from TRBV7-2 and TRBJ2-1; D tentatively fits TRBD1 or TRBD2 (5 bases each). Trimming shortened V by 1 base and J by 4 bases, and 11 bases separated the two germline ends. CDR3 length equals 15 residues. The germline V gene has CDR1 SGHTA and CDR2 FQGNSA. CDR3 loop: CASSLVTGPYNEQFF. The CDR3 DNA reads as TGTGCCAGCAGCTTAGTGACGGGACCTTACAATGAGCAGTTCTTC.